The 5 T cell receptor beta chains below all came from one sample that was sequenced in a study of Tregs in tolerant kidney transplant recipients. Sequencing used immunoSEQ multiplex PCR; TCRdb keeps in-frame clones, though not all of them. In the table there are 75,000 to 100,000 clones, more than 80% of which are singletons. The sample was CD8+ T cells from blood. The receptor source for this set is a human donor in good health.

The genes are TRBV7-9 and TRBJ1-2; a possible D gene is TRBD1 (5 bases). V dropped 2 bases and J dropped 8 bases, with 18 bases sitting between them. The CDR3 length is 15 residues. Per the germline V gene, CDR1 is SEHNR and CDR2 is FQNEAQ (reference sequence). CDR3 sequence (DNA): TGTGCCAGCAGCTTAAGGGGCGGGTTCCCTACAGGCTACACCTTC. It encodes CASSLRGGFPTGYTF.

The chain uses TRBV14 and TRBJ2-5; D might be TRBD2 (5 bases). The CDR3 spans 15 residues. Trimming left V 3 bases short and J 5 bases short, with 16 bases between. Germline V CDR1 and CDR2: SGHDN, FVKESK. The CDR3 sequence: CASSHPGKASETQYF. The CDR3 DNA is TGTGCCAGCAGCCACCCGGGGAAGGCCTCCGAGACCCAGTACTTC.

This chain links TRBV5-4 with TRBJ2-1, with 9 nucleotides matching TRBD2. Germline CDR1 is SGHNT and CDR2 is YYREEE (reference sequence). Trimming cost V 5 bases and J 4 bases; bases outside gene matches: 7. The CDR3 totals 15 residues. CDR3 in DNA: TGTGCCAGCAGTGAGGGGACTAGCAGGTACAATGAGCAGTTCTTC. Amino acids: CASSEGTSRYNEQFF.

The chain links TRBV4-1 to TRBJ1-5; D possibly corresponds to TRBD1 (6 bases). The V end lost 8 bases, the J end lost 0 bases, and 11 bases lay between the germline ends. The CDR3 sequence is 14 residues long. The V gene's germline CDR1 is MGHRA and CDR2 YSYEKL. The DNA for the CDR3 is TGCGCCAGCGGGGGGGCGGATAGCAATCAGCCCCAGCATTTT. Protein sequence: CASGGADSNQPQHF.

The sample holds a few counts of this clone. The chain joins TRBV6-5 to TRBJ1-5; 9 nucleotides line up with TRBD1. Trimming at V came to 6 bases and at J to 4 bases, leaving 4 bases not matched to a gene. This CDR3 region has 14 residues. The germline V gene encodes CDR1 MNHEY and CDR2 SVGAGI. In nucleotides, the CDR3 is TGTGCCAGCAGGCCCGGGACAGGGAATCAGCCCCAGCATTTT. This sequence encodes CASRPGTGNQPQHF.